The 32 T cell receptor beta chains given below trace back to one sample, sequenced in a study of T cell changes during pregnancy in multiple sclerosis. Measured with immunoSEQ multiplex PCR; TCRdb has only the in-frame clones, and not every one. The sample lists around 50,000 clones, about 90% occurring once. Sequencing was performed on CD4+ T cells from peripheral blood mononuclear cells, taken after pregnancy. These receptors were collected from a female donor in good health, enrolled as a control in a pregnancy study.

This chain's CDR3 is CASSSDRAKNIQYF. The CDR3 nucleotides read TGTGCCAGCAGCTCCGACAGAGCCAAAAACATTCAGTACTTC. The chain links TRBV7-2 to TRBJ2-4; maybe TRBD1 (5 bases). Germline V gives CDR1 SGHTA, CDR2 FQGNSA. V lost 4 bases and J lost 0, with 7 bases in between. The CDR3 consists of 14 residues.

The chain uses TRBV4-1 and TRBJ1-2; 8 bases are shared with TRBD1. The V gene end was trimmed by 4 bases and the J gene end by 0 bases; junction bases not matched to a gene: 13. The CDR3 length is 18 residues. Germline V gives CDR1 MGHRA, CDR2 YSYEKL. CDR3 in amino acids: CASSPPFRTGTSNYGYTF. The DNA of the CDR3 is TGCGCCAGCAGCCCCCCGTTCCGGACAGGGACCTCTAACTATGGCTACACCTTC.

The chain employs TRBV7-8 and TRBJ2-2; D perhaps matches TRBD2 (5 bases). The V end lost 4 bases, the J end lost 1 base, and 7 bases lay between the germline ends. The CDR3 is made up of 14 amino acids. Per the germline V gene, CDR1 is SGHVS and CDR2 is FQNEAQ. The CDR3 region is CASSWTLNTGELFF. The CDR3 coding sequence is TGTGCCAGCAGCTGGACTCTGAACACCGGGGAGCTGTTTTTT.

The chain recombines TRBV7-2 with TRBJ2-1; 9 nucleotides line up with TRBD1. This CDR3 spans 15 amino acids. CDR1 and CDR2 (germline): SGHTA, FQGNSA. The J segment lost 4 bases and the V segment lost 1 base, leaving 2 bases of the junction unmatched. CDR3 DNA: TGTGCCAGCAGCTTAGACGGACAGGGGTACAATGAGCAGTTCTTC. Translated, it gives CASSLDGQGYNEQFF. Full variable domain (rest looked up from reference TRBV7-2 and TRBJ2-1): GAGVSQSPSNKVTEKGKDVELRCDPISGHTALYWYRQSLGQGLEFLIYFQGNSAPDKSGLPSDRFSAERTGGSVSTLTIQRTQQEDSAVYLCASSLDGQGYNEQFFGPGTRLTVL.

The chain joins TRBV5-4 to TRBJ2-7; 9 positions match TRBD1. Germline values: CDR1 SGHNT, CDR2 YYREEE (reference sequence). Germline trimming cut 1 base from V and 0 bases from J; bases unmatched to any gene: 8. This CDR3 is 17 amino acids long. CDR3 DNA sequence: TGTGCCAGCAGCTTGAAAGGACAGGGGATAGCCTCCTACGAGCAGTACTTC. It encodes CASSLKGQGIASYEQYF.

V gene TRBV7-9 combines with J gene TRBJ2-5; D might be TRBD1 (7 bases). Germline CDR1 reads SEHNR; CDR2 reads FQNEAQ (reference sequence). Trimming took off 4 bases at V and 4 bases at J, with 13 bases between the two ends. The CDR3 is made up of 14 amino acids. In nucleotides, the CDR3 is TGTGCCAGCAGCTCGGGGACAGCGGGAGAGACCCAGTACTTC. Amino acids: CASSSGTAGETQYF. Looking up the rest from reference TRBV7-9 and TRBJ2-5 gives the full variable domain: DTGVSQNPRHKITKRGQNVTFRCDPISEHNRLYWYRQTLGQGPEFLTYFQNEAQLEKSRLLSDRFSAERPKGSFSTLEIQRTEQGDSAMYLCASSSGTAGETQYFGPGTRLLVL.

The chain has TRBV9 and TRBJ2-3, with 7 positions matching TRBD2. Germline V lookup: CDR1 SGDLS, CDR2 YYNGEE. There are 15 residues in the CDR3. The V and J ends lost 0 bases and 5 bases, in that order; junction bases with no gene match: 6. CDR3 sequence reads: CASSVAAGVGDTQYF. CDR3 nucleotides: TGTGCCAGCAGCGTAGCGGCGGGAGTAGGAGATACGCAGTATTTT.

A note on this clone: Other nucleotide sequences in the sample specify the same CDR3. V and J are TRBV5-6 and TRBJ2-5; 10 bases are a match to TRBD2. The germline gives CDR1 SGHDT, CDR2 YYEEEE. V was pared by 8 bases and J by 2 bases, with 6 bases of the junction left unmatched. The CDR3 consists of 14 residues. DNA for the CDR3: TGTGCCAGTAAACTAGCGGGGCTACAAGAGACCCAGTACTTC. Translating it yields CASKLAGLQETQYF.

V is TRBV6-1 and J is TRBJ1-1; D not resolved. Germline V gene data show CDR1 as MNHNS and CDR2 as SASEGT. Deletions cut 1 base from V and 7 bases from J, with 13 bases between. CDR3 length: 14 residues. CDR3 nucleotide sequence: TGTGCCAGCAGTGAAGTGGCAGTGACACTTGAAGCTTTCTTT. This encodes CASSEVAVTLEAFF.

The chain recombines TRBV19 with TRBJ1-1, with 7 bases identical to TRBD1. CDR1 is LNHDA, CDR2 SQIVND, per germline (reference sequence). This CDR3 comprises 14 residues. The V segment lost 6 bases and the J segment 1 base; nucleotides outside the gene matches: 5. Written as DNA, the CDR3 is TGTGCCAGTAGGCGGGACAGATGGAACACTGAAGCTTTCTTT. Translated, it gives CASRRDRWNTEAFF.

The V gene is TRBV28, the J gene TRBJ1-1, with 7 bases that match TRBD1. Germline V gene data show CDR1 as MDHEN and CDR2 as SYDVKM. The CDR3 contains 14 residues. J gave up 6 bases and V 6 bases, and 10 bases lay outside the gene matches. CDR3 sequence: CASSPLPRGAEAFF. CDR3 nucleotides: TGTGCCAGCAGCCCCCTCCCCAGGGGGGCTGAAGCTTTCTTT.

Comment on this clone: Other DNA sequences in the same sample also yield this CDR3. The genes are TRBV2 and TRBJ1-4; 11 nucleotides match TRBD1. The germline V gene has CDR1 SNHLY and CDR2 FYNNEI. The length of the CDR3 is 14 residues. The junction had 5 bases not matched to a gene; V was cut back by 6 bases and J by 8 bases. The DNA of the CDR3 is TGTGCCAGCAGCTCCCGGGACAGGGGGGAAAAACTGTTTTTT. Translation gives CASSSRDRGEKLFF. The entire variable domain, with the rest obtained from reference TRBV2 and TRBJ1-4, is as follows: EPEVTQTPSHQVTQMGQEVILRCVPISNHLYFYWYRQILGQKVEFLVSFYNNEISEKSEIFDDQFSVERPDGSNFTLKIRSTKLEDSAMYFCASSSRDRGEKLFFGSGTQLSVL.

The rearrangement uses TRBV9 and TRBJ1-4; tentative D call: TRBD1 (6 bases). The CDR3 covers 18 residues. CDR1 is SGDLS, CDR2 YYNGEE, per germline. V was cut by 0 bases and J by 2 bases, with 17 bases left in between. CDR3 loop: CASSVGAGGSVTNEKLFF. In DNA, the CDR3 is TGTGCCAGCAGCGTAGGGGCTGGGGGCTCGGTGACTAATGAAAAACTGTTTTTT.

This clone is a singleton in its sample. V usage is TRBV7-2 and J usage is TRBJ2-2; possible D gene TRBD2, 5 bases. This CDR3 has 14 residues. Germline CDR1 is SGHTA and CDR2 is FQGNSA. V was shortened by 5 bases and J by 6 bases, with 13 bases between the two germline ends. CDR3 region: CASSPTRGSGELFF. The CDR3 DNA follows: TGTGCCAGCAGCCCCACCCGCGGGTCCGGGGAGCTGTTTTTT.

The chain's CDR3 is CASRSSGANVLTF. The CDR3 bases are TGTGCAAGTCGCTCTTCTGGGGCCAACGTCCTGACTTTC. This rearrangement joins TRBV12-2 to TRBJ2-6; the table's D call TRBD2 went unverified against the DNA. TRBV12-2 is a pseudogene locus. The CDR3 loop spans 13 amino acids.

The gene calls are TRBV14 and TRBJ2-5; 7 bases are shared with TRBD2. CDR1 is SGHDN, CDR2 FVKESK, per germline. The CDR3 has 18 amino acids. V was clipped by 3 bases and J by 2 bases; unmatched bases: 15. Written as DNA, the CDR3 is TGTGCCAGCAGCCACATTAGCGGGCCCCGAGGGGAGCAAGAGACCCAGTACTTC. Amino acid sequence: CASSHISGPRGEQETQYF.

The gene calls are TRBV5-1 and TRBJ2-5; D is perhaps TRBD1 (6 bases). This CDR3 is 18 amino acids long. Germline V gene sequence: CDR1 SGHRS, CDR2 YFSETQ. Trimming stripped 4 bases from V and 1 base from J, with 23 bases between. The CDR3 bases are TGCGCCAGCAGCGGGAGAACTAGGGACAAAGGGGTCCAAGAGACCCAGTACTTC. Protein sequence: CASSGRTRDKGVQETQYF. Supplemented by reference TRBV5-1 and TRBJ2-5, the full variable domain reads KAGVTQTPRYLIKTRGQQVTLSCSPISGHRSVSWYQQTPGQGLQFLFEYFSETQRNKGNFPGRFSGRQFSNSRSEMNVSTLELGDSALYLCASSGRTRDKGVQETQYFGPGTRLLVL.

The V call is TRBV11-2, the J call TRBJ2-7; possible D gene TRBD2, 6 bases. The V gene lost 10 bases and the J gene lost 9 bases, with 28 bases spanning the gap. Germline V gives CDR1 SGHAT, CDR2 FQNNGV. CDR3 length: 15 residues. For the CDR3, the DNA is TGTGCCACCCAACCCCTGAGGGGAGGTAGGAGGAGGCAGTACTTC. It translates to CATQPLRGGRRRQYF.

The rearrangement uses TRBV18 and TRBJ2-7; TRBD2 aligns across 7 bases. Germline lookup yields CDR1 KGHSH and CDR2 LQKENI. This CDR3 comprises 17 residues. With 3 bases clipped from V and 6 bases from J, the junction kept 17 bases outside the gene matches. The CDR3 reads CASSPPSLGGGVGEQYF. Here the CDR3 DNA reads TGTGCCAGCTCACCTCCTAGTCTGGGCGGGGGAGTTGGCGAGCAGTACTTC.

This chain connects TRBV7-8 to TRBJ1-1; 7 bases are shared with TRBD1. The CDR3 is 15 residues long. Unmatched junction bases numbered 16, after V lost 6 bases and J lost 9 bases. Germline V CDR1 and CDR2: SGHVS, FQNEAQ. DNA of the CDR3: TGTGCCAGCAGTTCCCCTACAGGGGTTGAGATGAAAGCTTTCTTT. It codes for CASSSPTGVEMKAFF.

The rearrangement uses TRBV6-6 and TRBJ1-5; 9 bases match TRBD1. Germline V gene data show CDR1 as MNHNY and CDR2 as SVGAGI (reference sequence). The ends lost 8 bases at V and 0 bases at J; junction bases unmatched: 8. This CDR3 is 16 amino acids long. CDR3 nucleotide sequence: TGTGCCAGCCGTAGGACAGGGGACTATAGCAATCAGCCCCAGCATTTT. Translation gives CASRRTGDYSNQPQHF.

The V and J genes are TRBV28 and TRBJ2-3; the match to TRBD2 covers 16 bases. The ends lost 6 bases at V and 4 bases at J; junction bases unmatched: 7. CDR1 MDHEN and CDR2 SYDVKM come from the germline V gene. The CDR3 totals 17 residues. Here the CDR3 reads CASSPPGLAGGADTQYF. The CDR3 DNA reads TGTGCCAGCAGCCCACCGGGACTAGCGGGAGGGGCAGATACGCAGTATTTT.

V and J are TRBV13 and TRBJ1-3; D unresolved. Looked up from germline, CDR1 is PRHDT and CDR2 is FYEKMQ (reference sequence). The CDR3 extends over 14 amino acids. V lost 3 bases to trimming and J lost 0 bases, with 6 bases between them. For the CDR3, the DNA is TGTGCCAGCAGCTTTCGAGGCTCTGGAAACACCATATATTTT. It translates to CASSFRGSGNTIYF.

The gene calls are TRBV6-1 and TRBJ2-3, with D possibly TRBD1 on 6 matching bases. Trimming shortened V by 2 bases and J by 5 bases, and 8 bases separated the two germline ends. Germline V lookup: CDR1 MNHNS, CDR2 SASEGT. There are 13 residues in the CDR3. The CDR3 protein is CASSEIRGDTQYF. The DNA for the CDR3 is TGTGCCAGCAGTGAAATCAGGGGAGATACGCAGTATTTT.

V gene TRBV19 combines with J gene TRBJ2-2, with D tentatively TRBD2 (6 bases). Germline V CDR1 and CDR2: LNHDA, SQIVND (reference sequence). The CDR3 loop spans 15 amino acids. Trimming left V 5 bases short and J 2 bases short, with 12 bases between. For the CDR3, the DNA is TGTGCCAGTAGTCGCGGGACGGTTAACACCGGGGAGCTGTTTTTT. As protein: CASSRGTVNTGELFF.

The chain combines TRBV19 with TRBJ2-7; 7 nucleotides align to TRBD1. The CDR3 is 14 amino acids. Germline V gene data show CDR1 as LNHDA and CDR2 as SQIVND (reference sequence). With V trimmed by 6 bases and J by 2 bases, 7 bases remained unmatched. The DNA of the CDR3 is TGTGCCAGTAGCGCAAGGGACAGAACCTACGAGCAGTACTTC. Residues: CASSARDRTYEQYF.

This clone was found a few times. The V gene is TRBV5-5, the J gene TRBJ1-1; D gene uncertain. Germline CDR1 SGHKS, CDR2 YYEKEE (reference sequence). Trimming left V 1 base short and J 10 bases short, with 11 bases between. This CDR3 comprises 12 residues. CDR3 protein: CASSLSESRAFF. The CDR3 nucleotides read TGTGCCAGCAGCTTGTCGGAGAGTCGAGCTTTCTTT. The variable domain in full, completed from reference TRBV5-5 and TRBJ1-1, reads DAGVTQSPTHLIKTRGQQVTLRCSPISGHKSVSWYQQVLGQGPQFIFQYYEKEERGRGNFPDRFSARQFPNYSSELNVNALLLGDSALYLCASSLSESRAFFGQGTRLTVV.

The genes are TRBV4-2 and TRBJ1-5; a possible D gene is TRBD1 (5 bases). CDR3 length: 15 residues. V gave up 0 bases and J gave up 0 bases, with 6 bases separating them. CDR1 is LGHNA and CDR2 is YNFKEQ in the germline V gene. This CDR3 is CASSQDQGSNQPQHF. Here the CDR3 DNA reads TGTGCCAGCAGCCAAGATCAGGGTAGCAATCAGCCCCAGCATTTT.

This chain uses TRBV27 with TRBJ2-3, with TRBD2 matching over 12 bases. Germline trimming cut 6 bases from V and 3 bases from J; bases unmatched to any gene: 7. This CDR3 contains 16 residues. Germline CDR1 reads MNHEY; CDR2 reads SMNVEV (reference sequence). CDR3 sequence reads: CASRVFGTSGTDTQYF. The DNA of the CDR3 is TGTGCCAGCAGAGTCTTCGGGACTAGCGGGACAGATACGCAGTATTTT.

This rearrangement joins TRBV20-1 to TRBJ2-3; D is undetermined. The CDR3 loop spans 11 amino acids. V lost 5 bases to trimming and J lost 4 bases, with 7 bases between them. Germline V gene sequence: CDR1 DFQATT, CDR2 SNEGSKA (reference sequence). In DNA form, the CDR3 reads TGCAGTGCTGCTAGATCAGATACGCAGTATTTT. This codes for CSAARSDTQYF.

The V and J genes are TRBV4-2 and TRBJ1-6; D is ambiguous. V lost 4 bases and J 8 bases, leaving 6 bases between the germline ends. CDR1 and CDR2 from the germline V gene are LGHNA and YNFKEQ. This CDR3 has 12 residues. This CDR3 is CASSLRDSPLHF. The CDR3 nucleotides are TGTGCCAGCAGCCTACGGGATTCACCCCTCCACTTT.

The J gene is TRBJ1-4, the V gene TRBV20-1, with D possibly TRBD1 on 6 matching bases. CDR1 DFQATT and CDR2 SNEGSKA come from the germline V gene (reference sequence). This CDR3 has 11 amino acids. Trimming stripped 6 bases from V and 12 bases from J, with 14 bases between. Here the CDR3 DNA reads TGCAGTGCCGGGACACCTTTGCAACTGTTTTTT. This sequence encodes CSAGTPLQLFF.